Included here is one T cell receptor beta chain sequence, with context. This receptor's antigen is unknown. No clone much larger than this one lies a single base away; base qualities are absent. TCRdb shows the sequencer as Illumina HiSeq 1500. TCRdb reanalyzed the raw reads on its own, using fastp at Q25 for trimming and MiXCR for clone calling, and kept in-frame beta chains. One record per CDR3 amino acid sequence lists the most common genes and DNA. This sample holds around 440,000 distinct CDR3 sequences; 11% were observed only once. About 9.4% of the sample lies in the top ten. This specimen belongs to a study of T cell repertoires in cytomegalovirus infection (dated by TCRdb to between 2018 and 2021). Some background on the complete study: Donor HLA type was relevant to the analysis, because carriage of CMV infection together with the matching HLA type was indicated by public TCR beta signatures. Broader findings and caveats from the paper: In both this cohort and an independent cohort of some 380 donors, the cumulative frequency of public TCR beta family members distinguished carriers of CMV infection plus the relevant HLA type. The ex vivo response was dominated by HLA-C-restricted CMV-specific TCR beta clonotypes, which also provided the single most frequent clonotype in two of eight donors.

V is cut back by 2 bases and J by 4 bases, with 7 bases in the junction unmatched. Sequences SGHKS (CDR1) and YYEKEE (CDR2) are obtained from the germline V gene (reference sequence). The CDR3, from cysteine to phenylalanine, totals 15 residues. The DNA shown is the 45-base CDR3, in frame from base 1. The rearranged segments are TRBV5-5 and TRBJ2-5; TRBD2 aligns with 8 central bases. Input material: PBMCs. The sequence was collected from a human donor in good health (CMV status not recorded). Some clones in this sample may be carry-over from other donors' samples. The DNA is TGTGCCAGCAGCTTCGGAGCGGGGGTGGGAGAGACCCAGTACTTC. Its protein product is CASSFGAGVGETQYF.